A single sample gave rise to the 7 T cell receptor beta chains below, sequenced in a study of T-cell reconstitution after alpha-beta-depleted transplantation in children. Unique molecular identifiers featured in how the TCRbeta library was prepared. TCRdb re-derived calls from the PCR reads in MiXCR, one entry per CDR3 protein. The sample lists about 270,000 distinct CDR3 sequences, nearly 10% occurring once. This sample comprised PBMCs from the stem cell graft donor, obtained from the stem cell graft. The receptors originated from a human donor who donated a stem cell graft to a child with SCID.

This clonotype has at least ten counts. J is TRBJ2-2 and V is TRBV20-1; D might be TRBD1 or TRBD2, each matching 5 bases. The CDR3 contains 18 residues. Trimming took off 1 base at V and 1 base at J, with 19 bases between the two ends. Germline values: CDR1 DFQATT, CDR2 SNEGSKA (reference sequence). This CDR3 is CSARAGGLGEKNTGELFF. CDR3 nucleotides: TGCAGTGCTAGAGCTGGGGGTTTAGGGGAGAAGAACACCGGGGAGCTGTTTTTT.

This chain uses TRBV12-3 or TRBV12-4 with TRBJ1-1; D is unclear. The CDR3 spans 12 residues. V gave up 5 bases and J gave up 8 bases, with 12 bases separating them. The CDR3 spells CASSKEGVEAFF. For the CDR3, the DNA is TGTGCCAGCAGTAAAGAGGGTGTGGAAGCTTTCTTT.

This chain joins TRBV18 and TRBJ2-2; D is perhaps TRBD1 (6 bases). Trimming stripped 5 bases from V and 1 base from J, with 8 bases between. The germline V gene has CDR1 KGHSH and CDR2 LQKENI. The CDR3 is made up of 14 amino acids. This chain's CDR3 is CASSGQLNTGELFF. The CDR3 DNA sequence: TGTGCCAGCTCAGGACAGTTGAACACCGGGGAGCTGTTTTTT.

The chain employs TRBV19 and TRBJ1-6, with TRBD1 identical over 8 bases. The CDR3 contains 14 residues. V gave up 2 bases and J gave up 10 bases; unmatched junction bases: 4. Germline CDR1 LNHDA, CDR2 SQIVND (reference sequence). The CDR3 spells CASSIQGAKSPLHF. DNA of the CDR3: TGTGCCAGTAGTATACAGGGGGCTAAATCACCCCTCCACTTT.

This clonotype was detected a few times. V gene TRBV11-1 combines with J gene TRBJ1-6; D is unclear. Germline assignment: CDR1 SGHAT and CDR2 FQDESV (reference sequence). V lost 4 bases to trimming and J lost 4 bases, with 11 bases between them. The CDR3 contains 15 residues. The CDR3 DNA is TGTGCCAGCAGCTCCCGGACGGATTATAATTCACCCCTCCACTTT. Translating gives CASSSRTDYNSPLHF.

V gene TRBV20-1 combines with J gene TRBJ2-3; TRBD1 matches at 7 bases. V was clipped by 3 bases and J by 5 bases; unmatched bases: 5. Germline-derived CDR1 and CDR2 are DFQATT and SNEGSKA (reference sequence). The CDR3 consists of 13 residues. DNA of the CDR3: TGCAGTGCTAGTAAGGGGGCGGGAGATACGCAGTATTTT. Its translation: CSASKGAGDTQYF.

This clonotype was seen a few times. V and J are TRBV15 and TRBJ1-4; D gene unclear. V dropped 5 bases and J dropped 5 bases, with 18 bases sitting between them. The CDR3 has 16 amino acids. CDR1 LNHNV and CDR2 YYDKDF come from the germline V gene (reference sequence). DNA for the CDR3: TGTGCCACCAGCGGCCTAATCCGGGATGGGAATGAAAAACTGTTTTTT. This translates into CATSGLIRDGNEKLFF.